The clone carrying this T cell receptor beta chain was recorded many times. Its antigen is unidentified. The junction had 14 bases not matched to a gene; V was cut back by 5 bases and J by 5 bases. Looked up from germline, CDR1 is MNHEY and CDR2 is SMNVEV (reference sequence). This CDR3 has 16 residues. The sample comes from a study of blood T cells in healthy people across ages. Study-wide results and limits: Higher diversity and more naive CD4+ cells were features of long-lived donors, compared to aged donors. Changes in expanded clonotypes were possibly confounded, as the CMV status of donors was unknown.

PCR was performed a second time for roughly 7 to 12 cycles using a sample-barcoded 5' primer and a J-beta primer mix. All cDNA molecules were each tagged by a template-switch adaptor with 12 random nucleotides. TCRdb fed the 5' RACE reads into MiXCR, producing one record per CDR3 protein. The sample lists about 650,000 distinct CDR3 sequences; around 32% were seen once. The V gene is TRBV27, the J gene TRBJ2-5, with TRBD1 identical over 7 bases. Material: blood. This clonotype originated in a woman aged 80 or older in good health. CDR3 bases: TGTGCCAGCAGTAAGGGCAGGGGGTATTCAATCGAGACCCAGTACTTC. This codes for CASSKGRGYSIETQYF.